This TCR beta chain came from a study of blood T cell repertoires in COVID-19 (dated by TCRdb to the early 2020s). About the study as a whole: The collaborator samples originated in the United States, Italy and Spain and spanned the acute and convalescent phases of COVID-19. The material from the prospective study consisted of cDNA or gDNA derived from T cells, B-cell-depleted T cells, or PBMCs. The dataset comprised deeply sampled blood TCRbeta repertoires from subjects exposed to, actively infected with, or recovered from COVID-19. The repertoires were released in a freely available public database intended as a resource for research on the immune response to SARS-CoV-2. Samples came from the ongoing ImmuneRACE study (first 160 participants) plus 1,254 subjects from 6 global collaborators. Nearly every sample came with metadata listing a de-identified subject ID, COVID-19 status, age in years and sex. Where HLA class I and class II types were available, the types were taken from metadata supplied by the sample provider, not from assay-based typing.

Participants in the prospective study were enrolled through a virtual design, were aged roughly 18 to 100 years, and lived in fewer than 30 United States geographic areas. In the prospective study, participants were assigned to cohorts based on the clinical history participants reported in a screening survey and a study questionnaire. Recovered participants in ImmuneRACE Cohort 3 were defined as having two consecutive negative NP/OP PCR tests, clearance from a healthcare professional, or resolution of symptoms. Mobile phlebotomists in the prospective study collected whole blood, serum and a nasopharyngeal or oropharyngeal swab from every participant. Prospective study participants could optionally give additional blood draws and questionnaires over an approximately 2-month period. Before DNA extraction, prospective study blood samples were shipped either frozen or at room temperature. Concerning this clone: Its antigen specificity is not known. Base-call qualities are not available, and no considerably larger clone is one nucleotide away.

Study-wide findings and limitations: Clinical and demographic metadata were provided uncurated, with the amount varying by source and participant.

Germline trimming amounts to 3 bases on V and 5 bases on J, with 3 as the count of junction bases outside the gene matches. CDR1 and CDR2 are drawn from the germline V gene (reference sequence): LNHDA, SQIVND. The CDR3 contains 13 residues, cysteine and phenylalanine counted. CDR3 DNA only is kept here, 39 bases in frame from base 1. TCRbeta CDR3 regions were amplified from genomic DNA by means of the immunoSEQ Assay, a bias-controlled multiplex PCR. The paper's data handling went like this. The number of nucleated cells in each sample was estimated by amplification of reference gene primers within the assay. Sequence reads were collapsed and filtered to measure the absolute abundance of every unique TCRbeta CDR3 rearrangement. For each sample, productive Simpson clonality was calculated as the square root of Simpson's diversity index over productive rearrangements. Sourced from immuneACCESS, this table was stored by TCRdb with only in-frame sequences that have V and J called. A share of the clones is absent; for the studies checked, an unresolved V gene accounts for under half, and the remainder has no known explanation. The V and J calls and the clone size are those of that table, but D and trimming were determined from the DNA. The sample has some 300,000 clones on record, roughly 91% of them singletons. The ten top clones hold more than 9% of the sample.

This sequence uses TRBV19 and TRBJ1-2; TRBD1 lines up with 7 middle nucleotides. This clonotype was obtained from a woman aged 25 to 39 who had recovered from COVID-19. Sequenced sample: PBMCs or T cells enriched from blood (not recorded which). The DNA sequence follows: TGTGCCAGTAGTATCGACAGGGTGTATGGCTACACCTTC. Translated, it gives CASSIDRVYGYTF.